This T cell receptor (beta chain) is drawn from a study of siplizumab effects on memory and regulatory T cells. The germline V gene has CDR1 SGHNT and CDR2 YYREEE (reference sequence). The length of the CDR3 is 14 residues. Trimming left V 4 bases short and J 4 bases short, with 12 bases between. General study points: Naive T cell populations appeared to exhibit greater diversity than memory cells and appeared to be major alloresponse contributors.

TCRdb's table, derived via immunoSEQ multiplex PCR, lists solely in-frame clones and lacks some. The sample yields about 110,000 clones, just over 90% seen once. About this clone itself: Its target is not known.

This TCR was recovered from a human donor in good health. Input material: Tregs sorted from blood. V and J are TRBV5-4 and TRBJ2-1; D might be TRBD1 (6 bases). The CDR3 DNA follows: TGTGCCAGCAGCCTAAGACAGGTGTACAATGAGCAGTTCTTC. Protein: CASSLRQVYNEQFF. The entire variable domain, with the rest obtained from reference TRBV5-4 and TRBJ2-1, is as follows: ETGVTQSPTHLIKTRGQQVTLRCSSQSGHNTVSWYQQALGQGPQFIFQYYREEENGRGNFPPRFSGLQFPNYSSELNVNALELDDSALYLCASSLRQVYNEQFFGPGTRLTVL.